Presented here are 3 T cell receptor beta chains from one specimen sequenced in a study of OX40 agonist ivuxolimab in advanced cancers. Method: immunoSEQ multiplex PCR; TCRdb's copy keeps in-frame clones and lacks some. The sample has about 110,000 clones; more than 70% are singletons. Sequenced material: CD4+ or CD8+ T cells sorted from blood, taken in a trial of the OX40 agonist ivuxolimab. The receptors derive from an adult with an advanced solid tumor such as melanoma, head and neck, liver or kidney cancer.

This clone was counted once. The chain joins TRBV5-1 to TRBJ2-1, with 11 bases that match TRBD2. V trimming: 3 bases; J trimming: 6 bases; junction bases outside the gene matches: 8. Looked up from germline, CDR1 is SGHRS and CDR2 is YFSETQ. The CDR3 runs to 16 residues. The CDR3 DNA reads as TGCGCCAGCAGCTCCAATCGACTAGCGGGAAGCAATGAGCAGTTCTTC. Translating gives CASSSNRLAGSNEQFF.

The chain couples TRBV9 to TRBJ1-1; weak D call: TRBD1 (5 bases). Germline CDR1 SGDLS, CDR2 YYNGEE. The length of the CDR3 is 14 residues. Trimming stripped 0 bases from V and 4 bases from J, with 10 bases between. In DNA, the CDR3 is TGTGCCAGCAGCGTAGAAGGGGTTGGCACTGAAGCTTTCTTT. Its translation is CASSVEGVGTEAFF.

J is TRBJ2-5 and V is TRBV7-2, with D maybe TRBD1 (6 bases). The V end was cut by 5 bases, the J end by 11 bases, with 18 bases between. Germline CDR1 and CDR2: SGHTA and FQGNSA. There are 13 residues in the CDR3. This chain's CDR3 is CASSPNTGRSQYF. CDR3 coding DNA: TGTGCCAGCAGCCCCAACACAGGGAGATCTCAGTACTTC. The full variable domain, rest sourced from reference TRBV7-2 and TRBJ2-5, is GAGVSQSPSNKVTEKGKDVELRCDPISGHTALYWYRQSLGQGLEFLIYFQGNSAPDKSGLPSDRFSAERTGGSVSTLTIQRTQQEDSAVYLCASSPNTGRSQYFGPGTRLLVL.